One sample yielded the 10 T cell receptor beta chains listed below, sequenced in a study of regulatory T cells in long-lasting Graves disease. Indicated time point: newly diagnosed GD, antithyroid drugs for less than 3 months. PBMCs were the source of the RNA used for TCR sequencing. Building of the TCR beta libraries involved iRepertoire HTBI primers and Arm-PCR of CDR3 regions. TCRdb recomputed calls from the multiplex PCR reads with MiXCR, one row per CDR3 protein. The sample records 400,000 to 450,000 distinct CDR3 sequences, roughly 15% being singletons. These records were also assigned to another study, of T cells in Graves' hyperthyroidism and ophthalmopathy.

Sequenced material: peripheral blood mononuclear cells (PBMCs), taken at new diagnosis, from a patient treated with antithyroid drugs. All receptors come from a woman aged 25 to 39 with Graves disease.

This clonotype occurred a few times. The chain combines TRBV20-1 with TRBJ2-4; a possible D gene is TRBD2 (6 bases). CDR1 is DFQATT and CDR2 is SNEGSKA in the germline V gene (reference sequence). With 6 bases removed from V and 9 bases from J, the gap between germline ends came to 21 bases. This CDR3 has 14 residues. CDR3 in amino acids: CSAPPPGLGAIQYF. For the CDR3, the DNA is TGCAGTGCACCCCCCCCGGGACTCGGGGCCATTCAGTACTTC.

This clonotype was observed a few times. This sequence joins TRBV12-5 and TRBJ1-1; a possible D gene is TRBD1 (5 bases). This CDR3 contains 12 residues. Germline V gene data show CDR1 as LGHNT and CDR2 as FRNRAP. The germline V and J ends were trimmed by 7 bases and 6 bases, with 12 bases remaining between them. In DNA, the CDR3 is TGTGCTAGTGCCCGGGGGGGGGCTGAAGCTTTCTTT. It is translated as CASARGGAEAFF. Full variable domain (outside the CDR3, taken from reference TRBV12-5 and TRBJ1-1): DARVTQTPRHKVTEMGQEVTMRCQPILGHNTVFWYRQTMMQGLELLAYFRNRAPLDDSGMPKDRFSAEMPDATLATLKIQPSEPRDSAVYFCASARGGAEAFFGQGTRLTVV.

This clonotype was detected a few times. The DNA for the CDR3 is TGTGCCATCAGCCCGAGGGGGTCCGGGGGTGCCACAGATACGCAGTATTTT. It yields the protein CAISPRGSGGATDTQYF. The chain couples TRBV10-3 to TRBJ2-3; D may be TRBD1 or TRBD2 (6 bases each). V was trimmed by 6 bases and J by 2 bases, leaving 21 bases between them. Germline CDR1 is ENHRY and CDR2 is SYGVKD. The CDR3 is 17 residues long.

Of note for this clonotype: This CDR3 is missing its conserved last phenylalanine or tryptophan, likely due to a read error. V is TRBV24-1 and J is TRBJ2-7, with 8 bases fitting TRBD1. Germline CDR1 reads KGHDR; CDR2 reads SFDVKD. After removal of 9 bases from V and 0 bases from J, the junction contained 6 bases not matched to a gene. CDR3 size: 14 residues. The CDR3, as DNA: TGTGCCACCCAGGGACAGGAAAGCTCCTACGAGCAGTACCTC. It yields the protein CATQGQESSYEQYL.

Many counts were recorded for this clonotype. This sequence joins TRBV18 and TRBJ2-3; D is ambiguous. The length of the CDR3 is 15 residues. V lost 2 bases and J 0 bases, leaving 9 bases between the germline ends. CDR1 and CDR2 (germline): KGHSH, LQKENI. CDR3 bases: TGTGCCAGCTCACCAGGTGCGGCTAGCACAGATACGCAGTATTTT. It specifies CASSPGAASTDTQYF.

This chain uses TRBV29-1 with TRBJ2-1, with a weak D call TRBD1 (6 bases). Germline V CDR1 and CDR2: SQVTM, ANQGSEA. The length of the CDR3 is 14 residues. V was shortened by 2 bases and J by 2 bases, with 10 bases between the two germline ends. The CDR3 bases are TGCAGCGTTGAATCGAGGGGGACCTACAATGAGCAGTTCTTC. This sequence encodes CSVESRGTYNEQFF.

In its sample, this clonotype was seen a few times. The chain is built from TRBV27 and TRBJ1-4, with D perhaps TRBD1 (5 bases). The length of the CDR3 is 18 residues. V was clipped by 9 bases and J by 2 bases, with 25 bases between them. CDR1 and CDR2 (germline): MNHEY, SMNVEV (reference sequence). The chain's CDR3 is CARFRPPGEKRTNEKLFF. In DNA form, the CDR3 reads TGTGCCAGATTTCGACCCCCGGGGGAAAAACGCACTAATGAAAAACTGTTTTTT.

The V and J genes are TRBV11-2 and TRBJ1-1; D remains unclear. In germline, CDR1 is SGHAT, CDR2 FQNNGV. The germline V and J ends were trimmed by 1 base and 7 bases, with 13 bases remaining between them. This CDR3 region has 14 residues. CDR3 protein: CASSLVRTEGEAFF. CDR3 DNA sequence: TGTGCCAGCAGCTTAGTACGCACTGAGGGTGAAGCTTTCTTT. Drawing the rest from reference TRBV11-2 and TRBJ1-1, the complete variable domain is EAGVAQSPRYKIIEKRQSVAFWCNPISGHATLYWYQQILGQGPKLLIQFQNNGVVDDSQLPKDRFSAERLKGVDSTLKIQPAKLEDSAVYLCASSLVRTEGEAFFGQGTRLTVV.

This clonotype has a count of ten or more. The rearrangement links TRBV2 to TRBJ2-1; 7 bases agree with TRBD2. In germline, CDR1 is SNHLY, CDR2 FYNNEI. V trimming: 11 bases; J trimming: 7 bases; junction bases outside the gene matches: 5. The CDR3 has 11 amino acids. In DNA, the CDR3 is TGTGCCGTCAGCGGGGAGAATGAGCAGTTCTTC. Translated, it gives CAVSGENEQFF. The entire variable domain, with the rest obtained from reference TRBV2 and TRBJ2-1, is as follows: EPEVTQTPSHQVTQMGQEVILRCVPISNHLYFYWYRQILGQKVEFLVSFYNNEISEKSEIFDDQFSVERPDGSNFTLKIRSTKLEDSAMYFCAVSGENEQFFGPGTRLTVL.

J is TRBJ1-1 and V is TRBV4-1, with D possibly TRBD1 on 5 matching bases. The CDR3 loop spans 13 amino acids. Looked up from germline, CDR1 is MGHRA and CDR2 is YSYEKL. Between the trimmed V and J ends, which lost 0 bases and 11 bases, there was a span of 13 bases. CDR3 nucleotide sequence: TGCGCCAGCAGCCAAGATGGGGGTCGGATCGCTTTCTTT. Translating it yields CASSQDGGRIAFF.